This T cell receptor (beta chain) is drawn from a study of blood T cell repertoires in COVID-19. Germline V CDR1 and CDR2: SGHRS, YFSETQ. V lost 5 bases, J lost 9 bases, and 18 bases lay in between. The CDR3 spans 14 residues. Here immunoSEQ multiplex PCR was the method, and the copy in TCRdb shows in-frame clones only, minus some. The sample lists 110,000 to 150,000 clones, about 80% occurring once. This clonotype was sampled from a human donor in a cohort sampled during active COVID-19. J is TRBJ2-1 and V is TRBV5-1; D is possibly TRBD2 (7 bases). The sequencing sample was made of peripheral blood. This CDR3 reads CASRRGEGQGEQFF. The CDR3, as DNA: TGCGCCAGCAGGAGGGGGGAGGGCCAGGGTGAGCAGTTCTTC. The full variable domain, completed using reference TRBV5-1 and TRBJ2-1, is KAGVTQTPRYLIKTRGQQVTLSCSPISGHRSVSWYQQTPGQGLQFLFEYFSETQRNKGNFPGRFSGRQFSNSRSEMNVSTLELGDSALYLCASRRGEGQGEQFFGPGTRLTVL.